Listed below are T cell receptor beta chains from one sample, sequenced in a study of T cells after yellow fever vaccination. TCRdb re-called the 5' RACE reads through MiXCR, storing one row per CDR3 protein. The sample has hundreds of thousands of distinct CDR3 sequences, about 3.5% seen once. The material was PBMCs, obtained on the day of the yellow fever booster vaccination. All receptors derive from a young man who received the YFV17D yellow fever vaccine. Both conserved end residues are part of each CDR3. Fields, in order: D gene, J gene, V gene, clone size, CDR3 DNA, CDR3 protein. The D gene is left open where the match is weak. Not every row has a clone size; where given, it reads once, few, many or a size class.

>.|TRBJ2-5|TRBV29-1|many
TGCAGCGTTCTTGAAAGCCCGGGAGAGACCCAGTACTTC
CSVLESPGETQYF
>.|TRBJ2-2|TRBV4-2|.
TGTGCCAGCAGCCAAGGGCAGGGGAACACCGGGGAGCTGTTTTTT
CASSQGQGNTGELFF
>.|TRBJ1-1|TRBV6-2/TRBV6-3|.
TGTGCCAGCAGTGGGAGAGACCCGAACACTGAAGCTTTCTTT
CASSGRDPNTEAFF
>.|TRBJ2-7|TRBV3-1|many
TGTGCCAGCAGCCAAGACTTGGGGTCGTACGAGCAGTACTTC
CASSQDLGSYEQYF
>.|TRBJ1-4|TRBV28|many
TGTGCCAGCAGGAGGTCGTTCTTGTATGAAAAACTGTTTTTT
CASRRSFLYEKLFF
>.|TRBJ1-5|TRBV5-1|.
TGCGCCAGCAGCTCCGGGGGGGAGGGTCAGCCCCAGCATTTT
CASSSGGEGQPQHF
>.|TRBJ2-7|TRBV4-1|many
TGCGCCAGCAGCCCAATTGAAGGGGGAGGCTACGAGCAGTACTTC
CASSPIEGGGYEQYF
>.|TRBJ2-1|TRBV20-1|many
TGCAGTGCTAGAGATAGCAGTATCAATGAGCAGTTCTTC
CSARDSSINEQFF
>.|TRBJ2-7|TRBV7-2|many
TGTGCCAGCAGCTTCTCCGGGGGGCCCTACGAGCAGTACTTC
CASSFSGGPYEQYF
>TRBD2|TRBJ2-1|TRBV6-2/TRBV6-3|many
TGTGCCAGCAGTTACTCCCCCCCCGGGGGGATCTACAATGAGCAGTTCTTC
CASSYSPPGGIYNEQFF
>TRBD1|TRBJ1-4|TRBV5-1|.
TGCGCCAGCAGCCGGGAAAGAGGGACAGGGCGAGAAAAACTGTTTTTT
CASSRERGTGREKLFF
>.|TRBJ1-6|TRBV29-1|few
TGCAGCGTTGGGGAGGGTTCGAATTCACCCCTCCACTTT
CSVGEGSNSPLHF
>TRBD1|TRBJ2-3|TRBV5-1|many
TGCGCCAGCAGCTTCGGACAGGTTAAAGATACGCAGTATTTT
CASSFGQVKDTQYF
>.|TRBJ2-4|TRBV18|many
TGTGCCAGCTCACCACCGGCGGGGAGACGCGACATTCAGTACTTC
CASSPPAGRRDIQYF
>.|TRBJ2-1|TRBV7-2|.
TGTGCCAGCAGCTCTCCGTATCAGGACAATGAGCAGTTCTTC
CASSSPYQDNEQFF
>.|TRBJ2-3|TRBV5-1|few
TGCGCCAGCAGCCCGAACGAAGATACGCAGTATTTT
CASSPNEDTQYF
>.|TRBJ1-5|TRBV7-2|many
TGTGCCAGCAGCGCGCCAGGGGAGCCCCAGCATTTT
CASSAPGEPQHF
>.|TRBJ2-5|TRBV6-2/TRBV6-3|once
TGTGCCAGCACCTGGGTGGGGGGCAGGCAAGAGACCCAGTACTTC
CASTWVGGRQETQYF
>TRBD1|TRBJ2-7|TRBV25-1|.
TGTGCCAGCACATCGATACTAGGGGACAGGGGGGGCGAGCAGTACTTC
CASTSILGDRGGEQYF
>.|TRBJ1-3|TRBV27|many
TGTGCCAGCATGACTGGAAACACCATATATTTT
CASMTGNTIYF
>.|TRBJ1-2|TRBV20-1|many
TGCAGTGCTAGAAGTCCGGGGAACTATGGCTACACCTTC
CSARSPGNYGYTF
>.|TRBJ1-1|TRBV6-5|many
TGTGCCAGCAGACTACAGGGTGACACTGAAGCTTTCTTT
CASRLQGDTEAFF
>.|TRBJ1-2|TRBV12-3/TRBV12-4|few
TGTGCCAGCAGTTTCGCAGGGGCTACTGCTGGCTACACCTTC
CASSFAGATAGYTF
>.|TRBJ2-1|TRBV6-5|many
TGTGCCAGCAGTTACCTAGGCAGTCGCTCCTACAATGAGCAGTTCTTC
CASSYLGSRSYNEQFF
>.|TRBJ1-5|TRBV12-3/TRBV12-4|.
TGTGCCAGCAGCATGACAGATAGCAATCAGCCCCAGCATTTT
CASSMTDSNQPQHF
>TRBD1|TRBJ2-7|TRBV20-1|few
TGCAGTGCTAGGGGGACAGGGGGCAGCGAGCAGTACTTC
CSARGTGGSEQYF
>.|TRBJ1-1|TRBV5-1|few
TGCGCCAGCAGCTTTAGGGACCCGAACACTGAAGCTTTCTTT
CASSFRDPNTEAFF
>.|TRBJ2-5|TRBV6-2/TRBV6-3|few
TGTGCCAGCAAGTACTTCAGACTGGGGTACCAAGAGACCCAGTACTTC
CASKYFRLGYQETQYF
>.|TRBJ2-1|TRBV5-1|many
TGCGCCAGCAGCCCGGTTAGGGGCGATGAGCAGTTCTTC
CASSPVRGDEQFF
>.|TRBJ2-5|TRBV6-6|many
TGTGCCAGCAGTATCCCTGGCCCGCCCAGACGATACTTC
CASSIPGPPRRYF
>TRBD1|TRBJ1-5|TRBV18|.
TGTGCCAGCTCACCTTACGGACAGGGTGGTCAGCCCCAGCATTTT
CASSPYGQGGQPQHF
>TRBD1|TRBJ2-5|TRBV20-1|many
TGCAGTGCTGTCCCCGGGACAGGACAAGAGACCCAGTACTTC
CSAVPGTGQETQYF
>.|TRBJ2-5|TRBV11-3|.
TGTGCCAGCAGCTTAGACCGACGGACCCAGTACTTC
CASSLDRRTQYF